The T cell receptor (beta chain) described here comes from a study of blood T cell repertoires in COVID-19. Whole-study context: PBMCs, B-cell-depleted T cells, or T cells were the source of the cDNA or gDNA that made up the material.

Per the study methods: Amplified reference gene primers provided the basis for estimating nucleated cell counts. Produced via immunoSEQ multiplex PCR; TCRdb's table is partial and in-frame only. V, J and clone size derive from that table, while D and trimming were established from the DNA sequence. The sample holds about 150,000 clones, around four fifths seen once. CDR1 and CDR2 (germline): MNHEY, SMNVEV (reference sequence). The CDR3 totals 11 residues. Between the trimmed V and J ends, which lost 3 bases and 10 bases, there was a span of 9 bases. The sample taken for sequencing was peripheral blood. The rearrangement uses TRBV27 and TRBJ1-1; tentatively, D is TRBD1 (5 bases). The sequence came from a man between 65 and 80 years old with acute or convalescent COVID-19. The CDR3 here is CASSFWGGAFF. The CDR3 coding sequence is TGTGCCAGCAGTTTTTGGGGGGGAGCTTTCTTT.